These 26 T cell receptor beta chains originate from one sample sequenced in a study of molecular identifiers for immune sequencing clone quantification. One entry per CDR3 protein results from TCRdb running MiXCR on the PCR reads. The table includes about half a million distinct CDR3 sequences, about 22% detected once. Sequenced: naive CD8+ T cells from blood, with Jurkat cell RNA spiked in. Subset denoted: FACS-sorted CD8+CD4-CCR7+CD45RA+ naive T cells. These receptor sequences come from a human donor in good health. Some libraries in this study had Jurkat cell RNA spiked in.

This rearrangement joins TRBV6-2 or TRBV6-3 to TRBJ2-7, with unresolved D. Germline V lookup: CDR1 MNHEY, CDR2 SVGEGT. The CDR3 extends over 13 amino acids. Trimming cost V 7 bases and J 6 bases, with 16 bases left between them. CDR3 sequence (DNA): TGTGCCAGCACCTTACGTTGGGGAAGCGAGCAGTACTTC. This codes for CASTLRWGSEQYF.

V usage is TRBV10-3 and J usage is TRBJ1-4, with a tentative D call TRBD1 (5 bases). V was clipped by 3 bases and J by 2 bases, with 13 bases between them. Germline CDR1 reads ENHRY; CDR2 reads SYGVKD. The CDR3 runs 16 residues. The chain's CDR3 is CAISEGQGVTNEKLFF. Here the CDR3 DNA reads TGTGCCATCAGTGAAGGGCAGGGTGTCACTAATGAAAAACTGTTTTTT.

This chain connects TRBV20-1 to TRBJ2-2, with a possible D match to TRBD2 (6 bases). Per germline, CDR1 DFQATT and CDR2 SNEGSKA (reference sequence). Deletions cut 5 bases from V and 4 bases from J, with 20 bases between. The CDR3 contains 16 residues. The CDR3 DNA reads as TGCAGTGCTTGCCTTCCGGGACTTACCATCACCGGGGAGCTGTTTTTT. The encoded protein is CSACLPGLTITGELFF.

This clonotype came up many times. This chain connects TRBV29-1 to TRBJ2-7; 11 bases agree with TRBD1. The CDR3 covers 14 residues. After removal of 3 bases from V and 4 bases from J, the junction contained 5 bases not matched to a gene. Germline lookup yields CDR1 SQVTM and CDR2 ANQGSEA. The DNA for the CDR3 is TGCAGCGTTGAGCCCGGGACAGGGGGTTACGAGCAGTACTTC. It translates to CSVEPGTGGYEQYF.

This clonotype has at least ten counts. The chain combines TRBV25-1 with TRBJ1-5, with D unclear. V dropped 6 bases and J dropped 0 bases, with 6 bases sitting between them. The CDR3 loop spans 13 amino acids. CDR1 and CDR2 from the germline V gene are MGHDK and SYGVNS. The CDR3 loop is CASRGNSNQPQHF. Written as DNA, the CDR3 is TGTGCCAGCAGGGGAAATAGCAATCAGCCCCAGCATTTT.

This clonotype was observed at least ten times. The chain's CDR3 is CASSYGSGGAYEQYF. The DNA for the CDR3 is TGTGCCAGCAGTTACGGGAGCGGGGGGGCCTACGAGCAGTACTTC. The chain carries TRBV6-5 and TRBJ2-7; TRBD2 matches 10 bases. There are 15 residues in the CDR3. V lost 2 bases to trimming and J lost 2 bases; unmatched junction nucleotides: 3. Germline V gives CDR1 MNHEY, CDR2 SVGAGI.

This clonotype was seen ten or more times. The chain uses TRBV12-3 or TRBV12-4 and TRBJ1-1, with D uncertain. Trimming took off 5 bases at V and 1 base at J, with 11 bases between the two ends. The CDR3 consists of 14 residues. The CDR3 region is CASSTFDKNTEAFF. CDR3 in DNA: TGTGCCAGCAGTACCTTCGACAAGAACACTGAAGCTTTCTTT.

Regarding this clonotype: A much larger clone is a single base away; this may be a read error. CDR3 DNA: TGTGCCAGCGGCCGAAAAGACAGTAATGAAAAACTGTTTTTT. This encodes CASGRKDSNEKLFF. The rearrangement joins TRBV7-9 to TRBJ1-4; D might be TRBD1 (5 bases). CDR3 length equals 14 residues. Germline V lookup: CDR1 SEHNR, CDR2 FQNEAQ (reference sequence). Trimming removed 8 bases at V and 4 bases at J, with 14 bases between.

The chain recombines TRBV10-3 with TRBJ1-2; 7 bases fit TRBD1. This CDR3 has 13 amino acids. The V segment lost 11 bases and the J segment 2 bases; nucleotides outside the gene matches: 8. Per germline, CDR1 ENHRY and CDR2 SYGVKD. Here the CDR3 DNA reads TGTGCCGTTGGGACAGAAAAAAACTATGGCTACACCTTC. This gives the protein CAVGTEKNYGYTF.

This chain connects TRBV7-9 to TRBJ1-1; unclear D gene. The CDR3 has 12 residues. Trimming removed 0 bases from V and 6 bases from J, with 5 bases in between. Germline values: CDR1 SEHNR, CDR2 FQNEAQ (reference sequence). The CDR3 DNA follows: TGTGCCAGCAGCTTAGCGAGGGCTGAAGCTTTCTTT. This translates into CASSLARAEAFF.

This clonotype was seen a handful of times. The chain employs TRBV7-9 and TRBJ1-6, with TRBD1 identical over 8 bases. The germline CDR1 and CDR2 sequences are SEHNR and FQNEAQ (reference sequence). The J segment lost 7 bases and the V segment lost 8 bases, leaving 1 base of the junction unmatched. The CDR3 spans 12 residues. The DNA of the CDR3 is TGTGCCAGCCAGGGGGCGAATTCACCCCTCCACTTT. Translating it yields CASQGANSPLHF.

This clonotype was counted only a few times. J is TRBJ2-3 and V is TRBV30; no reliable D call. With 0 bases removed from V and 2 bases from J, the gap between germline ends came to 6 bases. The CDR3 is 13 residues long. Germline lookup yields CDR1 GTSNPN and CDR2 SVGIG (reference sequence). The CDR3 spells CAWSVALTDTQYF. CDR3 sequence (DNA): TGTGCCTGGAGTGTGGCACTCACAGATACGCAGTATTTT. The full variable domain, its missing parts supplied by reference TRBV30 and TRBJ2-3, is SQTIHQWPATLVQPVGSPLSLECTVEGTSNPNLYWYRQAAGRGLQLLFYSVGIGQISSEVPQNLSASRPQDRQFILSSKKLLLSDSGFYLCAWSVALTDTQYFGPGTRLTVL.

This clonotype occurred many times. V is TRBV28 and J is TRBJ2-1; TRBD2 matches 12 bases. The CDR3 runs 18 residues. After removal of 3 bases from V and 9 bases from J, the junction contained 15 bases not matched to a gene. CDR1 is MDHEN and CDR2 is SYDVKM in the germline V gene. The CDR3 DNA follows: TGTGCCAGCAGTTTCCCTACTAGCGGGAGGACCTCTAAGGGTGAGCAGTTCTTC. Residues: CASSFPTSGRTSKGEQFF.

In this sample, this clonotype turned up a few times. The chain carries TRBV20-1 and TRBJ2-7; no clear D. Germline values: CDR1 DFQATT, CDR2 SNEGSKA (reference sequence). Trimming took 3 bases from V and 3 from J, leaving 12 bases between them. The CDR3 is 13 amino acids. CDR3 bases: TGCAGTGCTAGTGTAGTGGAGTTCTACGAGCAGTACTTC. It yields the protein CSASVVEFYEQYF.

This clonotype was picked up a small number of times. The chain is built from TRBV11-2 and TRBJ2-7; 9 bases fit TRBD1. Trimming at V came to 1 base and at J to 5 bases, leaving 6 bases not matched to a gene. From germline, CDR1 is SGHAT and CDR2 FQNNGV. The CDR3 runs to 15 residues. CDR3 loop: CASSLGTGGIDEQYF. In nucleotides, the CDR3 is TGTGCCAGCAGCTTAGGCACAGGGGGCATCGACGAGCAGTACTTC.

This clonotype has a count of ten or more. The rearrangement uses TRBV5-1 and TRBJ2-2; a weak D match, TRBD1 (7 bases). The germline V gene has CDR1 SGHRS and CDR2 YFSETQ. The CDR3 length is 18 residues. The germline V and J ends were trimmed by 4 bases and 0 bases, with 19 bases remaining between them. For the CDR3, the DNA is TGCGCCAGCAGCCCGATACAGGGGACGGGGGCGAACACCGGGGAGCTGTTTTTT. Translated, it gives CASSPIQGTGANTGELFF. Complete variable domain (other parts from reference TRBV5-1 and TRBJ2-2): KAGVTQTPRYLIKTRGQQVTLSCSPISGHRSVSWYQQTPGQGLQFLFEYFSETQRNKGNFPGRFSGRQFSNSRSEMNVSTLELGDSALYLCASSPIQGTGANTGELFFGEGSRLTVL.

V is TRBV4-3 and J is TRBJ2-1, with TRBD2 matching over 8 bases. Unmatched junction bases numbered 15, after V lost 0 bases and J lost 8 bases. Germline CDR1 and CDR2: LGHNA and YSLEER. The CDR3 spans 18 residues. The CDR3 is CASSQDRLAAGGQDEQFF. CDR3 DNA sequence: TGCGCCAGCAGCCAAGATCGTCTAGCGGCGGGAGGCCAGGATGAGCAGTTCTTC.

This clonotype was detected ten times or more. The rearrangement uses TRBV7-9 and TRBJ1-3; D not resolved. Germline V gene sequence: CDR1 SEHNR, CDR2 FQNEAQ (reference sequence). The V and J ends lost 5 bases and 0 bases respectively, with 20 bases between them. The CDR3 runs to 18 residues. In nucleotides, the CDR3 is TGTGCCAGCAGCCCCCCGACGGAACCGTCCCCCTCTGGAAACACCATATATTTT. Protein: CASSPPTEPSPSGNTIYF.

The sample holds many counts of this clonotype. The chain uses TRBV6-5 and TRBJ2-7, with 8 bases lining up with TRBD1. CDR3 length: 13 residues. Germline loops: CDR1 MNHEY, CDR2 SVGAGI. V lost 2 bases and J lost 6; bases outside the gene matches: 3. The CDR3 loop is CASSYGQGVEQYF. The CDR3 DNA reads as TGTGCCAGCAGTTACGGACAGGGCGTCGAGCAGTACTTC.

The V gene is TRBV21-1, the J gene TRBJ2-3; the table gives TRBD2 as D, unverified against the DNA. TRBV21-1 is a pseudogene segment. This CDR3 is 14 amino acids long. The CDR3: CASTGGLAGDTQYF. CDR3 DNA: TGTGCCAGCACCGGAGGACTAGCGGGAGATACGCAGTATTTT.

This clonotype was seen a few times. The chain recombines TRBV11-3 with TRBJ2-7; D remains ambiguous. CDR3 length: 14 amino acids. From germline, CDR1 is SGHNT and CDR2 YENEEA. Trimming left V 3 bases short and J 0 bases short, with 9 bases between. CDR3 region: CASSFSGHSYEQYF. In DNA form, the CDR3 reads TGTGCCAGCAGCTTTTCCGGGCACTCCTACGAGCAGTACTTC.

Regarding this clonotype: With a much larger clone just one base away, this may be a read error. V and J are TRBV7-9 and TRBJ2-3; D remains ambiguous. The better agreement between TRBJ1-5 and the DNA end casts doubt on the J call. This CDR3 spans 12 amino acids. Germline lookup yields CDR1 SEHNR and CDR2 FQNEAQ (reference sequence). CDR3 DNA sequence: TGTGCCAGCACCCGAGGGTCAGATACGCAGCATTTT. The encoded protein is CASTRGSDTQHF.

V is TRBV4-1 and J is TRBJ2-1; 14 bases are a match to TRBD2. The V gene end was trimmed by 2 bases and the J gene end by 0 bases; junction bases not matched to a gene: 3. Germline values: CDR1 MGHRA, CDR2 YSYEKL. The CDR3 spans 18 residues. CDR3 sequence reads: CASSQRGTSGSSYNEQFF. The DNA for the CDR3 is TGCGCCAGCAGCCAACGAGGGACTAGCGGGAGCTCCTACAATGAGCAGTTCTTC.

A single count supports this clonotype. The junction departs from germline at one end; a sequencing error may be responsible. This rearrangement joins TRBV7-3 to TRBJ2-1; no definite D call. The CDR3 has 17 amino acids. The germline CDR1 and CDR2 sequences are SGHTA and FQGTGA. The CDR3 DNA reads TGTGCCAGCAGCTTAAGTTGTCTTCACAGCTCCTACGATGAGCAGTTCTTC. It yields the protein CASSLSCLHSSYDEQFF.

This clonotype was seen repeatedly, ten times or more. The chain joins TRBV18 to TRBJ1-1; D remains ambiguous. The CDR3 is 18 residues long. Trimming left V 1 base short and J 0 bases short, with 18 bases between. Germline V gives CDR1 KGHSH, CDR2 LQKENI. The CDR3 here is CASSPRGQATIMNTEAFF. CDR3 DNA: TGTGCCAGCTCACCACGAGGTCAGGCTACCATTATGAACACTGAAGCTTTCTTT.

This clonotype was counted many times. Here the CDR3 reads CASSNPTDTQYF. For the CDR3, the DNA is TGTGCCAGCAGTAACCCCACAGATACGCAGTATTTT. This chain links TRBV27 with TRBJ2-3; unclear D gene. Trimming took off 5 bases at V and 2 bases at J, with 5 bases between the two ends. CDR1 is MNHEY, CDR2 SMNVEV, per germline (reference sequence). CDR3 length equals 12 residues.